One sample yielded the 16 T cell receptor beta chains listed below, sequenced in a study of shared clonotypes between healthy human individuals. Naivety among CD8 cells was defined by CD45RO negativity and positive CCR7 selection, thereby excluding terminally differentiated effector memory CD45RA+ cells. Data came from immunoSEQ multiplex PCR; TCRdb stores just in-frame clones and leaves some out. The sample includes about 1,900,000 clones, around 96% of them seen just once. The specimen was naive CD8+ T cells sorted from blood. Source of these receptors: a man aged 18 to 35 in good health.

In this sample, this clone turned up once. The gene calls are TRBV12-5 and TRBJ1-1; the D is unclear. Trimming pared 1 base from V and 0 bases from J, leaving 9 bases between. This CDR3 spans 15 amino acids. The V gene's germline CDR1 is LGHNT and CDR2 FRNRAP. The CDR3 DNA sequence: TGTGCTAGTGGTTTGGATCCGGTTATGAACACTGAAGCTTTCTTT. Residues: CASGLDPVMNTEAFF.

This chain uses TRBV6-5 with TRBJ1-2; weak D call: TRBD1 (5 bases). Germline assignment: CDR1 MNHEY and CDR2 SVGAGI. Trimming cost V 2 bases and J 4 bases, with 14 bases left between them. The CDR3 consists of 15 residues. CDR3 sequence: CASSYGAPPGYGYTF. As DNA, the CDR3 is TGTGCCAGCAGTTACGGGGCCCCTCCAGGCTATGGCTACACCTTC.

This chain connects TRBV4-1 to TRBJ2-5; 7 nucleotides align to TRBD2. Germline V CDR1 and CDR2: MGHRA, YSYEKL. The CDR3 runs to 16 residues. With 4 bases clipped from V and 1 base from J, the junction kept 9 bases outside the gene matches. The CDR3 sequence is CASSPDGEGLQETQYF. The CDR3, as DNA: TGCGCCAGCAGCCCCGATGGGGAGGGCCTCCAAGAGACCCAGTACTTC.

The V call is TRBV14, the J call TRBJ2-5; D not resolved. The CDR3 runs to 15 residues. Germline V gene data show CDR1 as SGHDN and CDR2 as FVKESK. V was clipped by 0 bases and J by 1 base, with 9 bases between them. CDR3 coding DNA: TGTGCCAGCAGCCAAGATGATCCAGTCCAAGAGACCCAGTACTTC. It is translated as CASSQDDPVQETQYF.

The chain is built from TRBV7-9 and TRBJ2-1, with D unresolved. CDR3 size: 15 residues. Germline V gene data show CDR1 as SEHNR and CDR2 as FQNEAQ (reference sequence). V dropped 5 bases and J dropped 9 bases, with 20 bases sitting between them. CDR3 loop: CASSAPGFLVGEQFF. The DNA for the CDR3 is TGTGCCAGCAGCGCGCCAGGTTTTCTCGTCGGTGAGCAGTTCTTC.

The chain couples TRBV27 to TRBJ1-4; unclear D gene. In germline, CDR1 is MNHEY, CDR2 SMNVEV (reference sequence). Trimming left V 4 bases short and J 1 base short, with 19 bases between. The CDR3 is made up of 18 amino acids. In DNA form, the CDR3 reads TGTGCCAGCAGTTCCCTGACGGTCCAAGGTGGAACTAATGAAAAACTGTTTTTT. Protein sequence: CASSSLTVQGGTNEKLFF.

The genes are TRBV12-2 and TRBJ2-1. TRBV12-2 is assigned pseudogene status. The CDR3 runs to 15 residues. CDR3 coding DNA: TGTGCAAGTCGCTCGACAGCGACTACCTACAATGAGCAGTTCTTC. Protein sequence: CASRSTATTYNEQFF.

The V gene is TRBV7-2, the J gene TRBJ1-6, with TRBD1 matching 7 bases. Germline CDR1 reads SGHTA; CDR2 reads FQGNSA. With 4 bases clipped from V and 7 bases from J, the junction kept 7 bases outside the gene matches. This CDR3 comprises 15 residues. The CDR3 DNA is TGTGCCAGCAGCTCCTGGACAGGACCCAATTCACCCCTCCACTTT. Its protein is CASSSWTGPNSPLHF.

V and J are TRBV27 and TRBJ2-7; 7 bases are a match to TRBD1. V lost 5 bases to trimming and J lost 7 bases; unmatched junction nucleotides: 11. Germline CDR1 and CDR2: MNHEY and SMNVEV (reference sequence). This CDR3 comprises 14 residues. DNA for the CDR3: TGTGCCAGCAGTCCTATACCTCAGGGGGAGGAGCAGTACTTC. It encodes CASSPIPQGEEQYF.

CDR3 sequence: CAWEGASSTEAFF. The DNA for the CDR3 is TGTGCCTGGGAGGGTGCCTCAAGCACTGAAGCTTTCTTT. V usage is TRBV30 and J usage is TRBJ1-1; D ambiguous. The length of the CDR3 is 13 residues. Germline V gives CDR1 GTSNPN, CDR2 SVGIG (reference sequence). V was cut by 5 bases and J by 4 bases, with 14 bases left in between.

The V call is TRBV30, the J call TRBJ2-5; D unresolved. Germline CDR1 reads GTSNPN; CDR2 reads SVGIG (reference sequence). CDR3 size: 13 residues. V was cut by 0 bases and J by 5 bases, with 10 bases left in between. This CDR3 reads CAWSVLLGETQYF. The CDR3 bases are TGTGCCTGGAGTGTACTCCTGGGGGAGACCCAGTACTTC.

This rearrangement joins TRBV15 to TRBJ2-1; TRBD2 matches 12 bases. The CDR3 runs 16 residues. Germline V gene data show CDR1 as LNHNV and CDR2 as YYDKDF (reference sequence). With 2 bases clipped from V and 3 bases from J, the junction kept 2 bases outside the gene matches. CDR3 in DNA: TGTGCCACCAGCAGACTGACTAGCGGGAGCTACAATGAGCAGTTCTTC. Its translation is CATSRLTSGSYNEQFF. The whole variable domain, filled in from reference TRBV15 and TRBJ2-1, reads DAMVIQNPRYQVTQFGKPVTLSCSQTLNHNVMYWYQQKSSQAPKLLFHYYDKDFNNEADTPDNFQSRRPNTSFCFLDIRSPGLGDTAMYLCATSRLTSGSYNEQFFGPGTRLTVL.

The chain has TRBV5-4 and TRBJ1-6; 10 bases are shared with TRBD1. Trimming removed 4 bases from V and 5 bases from J; junction bases left unmatched: 12. This CDR3 is 18 amino acids long. Germline lookup yields CDR1 SGHNT and CDR2 YYREEE (reference sequence). Here the CDR3 reads CASSRVEDRGKDNSPLHF. The DNA for the CDR3 is TGTGCCAGCAGCCGAGTCGAGGACAGGGGGAAGGATAATTCACCCCTCCACTTT.

The chain is built from TRBV6-5 and TRBJ2-1, with TRBD2 matching 7 bases. The CDR3 spans 15 residues. The V gene's germline CDR1 is MNHEY and CDR2 SVGAGI. Trimming removed 5 bases from V and 7 bases from J; junction bases left unmatched: 11. The CDR3, as DNA: TGTGCCAGCAGTCCGCTAGCGGATAGGAGGAATGAGCAGTTCTTC. As protein: CASSPLADRRNEQFF.

To note about this clone: Other DNA sequences in the same sample also yield this CDR3. DNA for the CDR3: TGCGCCAGCAGCCAATTGTTAGCGGGAGAGACCCAGTACTTC. Translated: CASSQLLAGETQYF. The V gene is TRBV4-3, the J gene TRBJ2-5; 7 nucleotides line up with TRBD2. V lost 2 bases, J lost 4 bases, and 4 bases stayed unmatched. CDR3 size: 14 residues. Germline lookup yields CDR1 LGHNA and CDR2 YSLEER.

The chain carries TRBV5-4 and TRBJ2-7; the match to TRBD1 covers 10 bases. The CDR3 loop spans 15 amino acids. Germline loops: CDR1 SGHNT, CDR2 YYREEE (reference sequence). With V trimmed by 3 bases and J by 1 base, 4 bases remained unmatched. In nucleotides, the CDR3 is TGTGCCAGCAGCTACCGGGACAGGGGTTCCTACGAGCAGTACTTC. Its protein is CASSYRDRGSYEQYF.